Listed below are T cell receptor beta chains from one sample, sequenced in a study of blood T cell repertoires in COVID-19. Some clones are missing from TCRdb's copy, which holds only in-frame ones; the method was immunoSEQ multiplex PCR. The sample consists of 400,000 to 450,000 clones, roughly 90% of them appearing once. The specimen was peripheral blood. The receptors derive from a young man with COVID-19, enrolled during active disease. Each CDR3 is given with its conserved first and last residue. Each record gives: J gene, D gene, V gene, clone size, CDR3 length, CDR3 DNA, CDR3 protein. A D gene is named only where the DNA matches it firmly. Clone sizes are given selectively: once, few, many, or a class where the clone is expanded.

TRBJ1-1,-,TRBV7-8,-,14,TGTGCCAGCAGCTTAGGGGGCTCGGCCCCTTTGGCTTTCTTT,CASSLGGSAPLAFF
TRBJ2-7,-,TRBV12-3/TRBV12-4,-,12,TGTGCCAGCAGTGGCGGGTTCTACGAGCAGTACTTC,CASSGGFYEQYF
TRBJ2-1,TRBD2,TRBV3-1/TRBV3-2,-,17,TGTGCCAGCAGCCAAGACAGCGGGAGGGTAATCTACAATGAGCAGTTCTTC,CASSQDSGRVIYNEQFF
TRBJ2-3,TRBD2,TRBV10-3,-,15,TGTGCCATCAGTGAGCGGGGGGGCCCCACAGATACGCAGTATTTT,CAISERGGPTDTQYF
TRBJ2-7,TRBD2,TRBV5-8,once,16,TGTGCCAGCAGCCGAGCCTCGGGACTAGCGATGAACGAGCAGTACTTC,CASSRASGLAMNEQYF
TRBJ2-1,-,TRBV27,-,12,TGTGCCAGCCCGGGGGGCCACAATGAGCAGTTCTTC,CASPGGHNEQFF
TRBJ2-1,TRBD1,TRBV5-1,-,16,TGCGCCAGCAGCTTGGAAAGGGGGCACACCTACAATGAGCAGTTCTTC,CASSLERGHTYNEQFF
TRBJ1-1,TRBD1,TRBV7-9,-,15,TGTGCCAGCAGCTTCCCGGGACAGGGGAACACTGAAGCTTTCTTT,CASSFPGQGNTEAFF
TRBJ2-1,TRBD2,TRBV18,-,18,TGTGCCAGCTCACCAGACACTAGCGGGAGTATCACCTACAATGAGCAGTTCTTC,CASSPDTSGSITYNEQFF
TRBJ2-7,-,TRBV18,-,13,TGTGCCAGCTCGCTAGACAGATCCTACGAGCAGTACTTC,CASSLDRSYEQYF
TRBJ2-1,TRBD2,TRBV11-2,-,16,TGTGCCAGCAGGGCCGTAGCGGGGGGGCCTTACAATGAGCAGTTCTTC,CASRAVAGGPYNEQFF
TRBJ1-3,TRBD1,TRBV7-2,-,16,TGTGCCAGCAGCCTACCGGGACAGGGGTGGGTCAACACCATATATTTT,CASSLPGQGWVNTIYF
TRBJ1-5,TRBD1,TRBV19,-,15,TGTGCCAGTAGTATCACACCACAGGGGGCACAGCCCCAGCATTTT,CASSITPQGAQPQHF
TRBJ2-1,TRBD2,TRBV23-1,-,15,TGCGCCGGACAGGGACTAGCGCGCTCCTACAATGAGCAGTTCTTC,CAGQGLARSYNEQFF
TRBJ1-1,-,TRBV5-4,-,14,TGTGCCAGCAGCTTGGGCCAGACCGGGACTGAAGCTTTCTTT,CASSLGQTGTEAFF
TRBJ2-5,-,TRBV29-1,-,10,TGCAGCGGGGCTTTCGAGACCCAGTACTTC,CSGAFETQYF
TRBJ2-1,TRBD2,TRBV15,many,14,TGTGCCACCAGCAGAGTTTGGGGGGGAGATGAGCAGTTCTTC,CATSRVWGGDEQFF
TRBJ1-1,-,TRBV6-5,-,13,TGTGCCAGCACCTGGCGGCAGAACACTGAAGCTTTCTTT,CASTWRQNTEAFF
TRBJ2-5,TRBD2,TRBV18,-,19,TGTGCCAGCTCACCCCAAGGTTTTCTAGCGGGAGGGCACCAAGAGACCCAGTACTTC,CASSPQGFLAGGHQETQYF
TRBJ1-5,-,TRBV7-6,-,15,TGTGCCAGCAGCTTAGAAGGAGGGACCGATCAGCCCCAGCATTTT,CASSLEGGTDQPQHF
TRBJ1-5,TRBD1,TRBV15,-,15,TGTGCCACCAGCAGAGGGACAGGGAACAATCAGCCCCAGCATTTT,CATSRGTGNNQPQHF